A single T cell receptor beta chain is shown here with its context. The data originate from a study of blood T cell repertoires in COVID-19. Study at large: Collection of acute and convalescent COVID-19 samples took place in the United States, Italy and Spain. The cDNA or gDNA used as material had been derived from T cells, B-cell-depleted T cells, or PBMCs.

Participants' reported clinical history set cohort assignment. In the original processing: Nucleated cell counts were estimated from reference gene primer amplification. Some clones are missing from TCRdb's copy, which holds only in-frame ones; the method was immunoSEQ multiplex PCR. The V and J calls and clone size were taken over from that table, and D and trimming were inferred from the DNA. The sample lists 250,000 to 350,000 clones; 85% to 90% were seen once. The CDR3 loop spans 15 amino acids. The V segment lost 3 bases and the J segment 5 bases; nucleotides outside the gene matches: 7. Germline V gives CDR1 MDHEN, CDR2 SYDVKM.

The rearrangement joins TRBV28 to TRBJ2-1; 7 nucleotides align to TRBD2. This TCR was recovered from a woman in her late teens or twenties who had recovered from COVID-19. The sample taken for sequencing was PBMCs or T cells enriched from blood (not recorded which). The CDR3 is CASSFTSSGNNEQFF. In DNA form, the CDR3 reads TGTGCCAGCAGTTTTACATCTAGCGGAAACAATGAGCAGTTCTTC. The whole variable domain, remainder taken from reference TRBV28 and TRBJ2-1, is DVKVTQSSRYLVKRTGEKVFLECVQDMDHENMFWYRQDPGLGLRLIYFSYDVKMKEKGDIPEGYSVSREKKERFSLILESASTNQTSMYLCASSFTSSGNNEQFFGPGTRLTVL.